Shown below are 10 T cell receptor beta chains from a single sample sequenced in a study of blood T cell repertoires in COVID-19. Only in-frame clones appear in the TCRdb table, and some are missing; sequencing was by immunoSEQ multiplex PCR. The table lists approximately 530,000 clones, around 90% of them singletons. Sequencing was performed on peripheral blood. The receptors were gathered from a woman between 45 and 60 years old with COVID-19, enrolled during active disease.

This clone was seen just once. The CDR3 loop reads CASSTVSGWDGNTIYF. For the CDR3, the DNA is TGTGCCAGCAGCACCGTCAGCGGCTGGGATGGGAACACCATATATTTT. The V call is TRBV28, the J call TRBJ1-3; D is undetermined. The CDR3 runs to 16 residues. V was cut by 6 bases and J by 7 bases, with 22 bases left in between. CDR1 and CDR2 from the germline V gene are MDHEN and SYDVKM.

The V and J genes are TRBV9 and TRBJ1-6; 7 bases map to TRBD1. The CDR3 length is 17 residues. The V gene end was trimmed by 4 bases and the J gene end by 0 bases; junction bases not matched to a gene: 7. CDR1 SGDLS and CDR2 YYNGEE come from the germline V gene. In DNA, the CDR3 is TGTGCCAGCAGCCCAGGGACAGAGAGCTCCTATAATTCACCCCTCCACTTT. Translating gives CASSPGTESSYNSPLHF.

The chain combines TRBV27 with TRBJ2-1, with 7 bases aligning to TRBD2. The CDR3 length is 14 residues. Unmatched junction bases numbered 0, after V lost 3 bases and J lost 1 base. Germline CDR1 is MNHEY and CDR2 is SMNVEV (reference sequence). CDR3 protein: CASSLGGSYNEQFF. CDR3 nucleotide sequence: TGTGCCAGCAGTTTGGGGGGGTCCTACAATGAGCAGTTCTTC.

The chain carries TRBV2 and TRBJ2-3; weak D call: TRBD1 (5 bases). Trimming took 6 bases from V and 2 from J, leaving 6 bases between them. CDR1 and CDR2 (germline): SNHLY, FYNNEI. The CDR3 totals 12 residues. CDR3 loop: CASRTDTDTQYF. The CDR3 DNA is TGTGCCAGCAGGACAGACACAGATACGCAGTATTTT.

This clone was picked up one time. V is TRBV2 and J is TRBJ2-1, with 8 bases that match TRBD2. In germline, CDR1 is SNHLY, CDR2 FYNNEI. Trimming at V came to 6 bases and at J to 2 bases, leaving 15 bases not matched to a gene. This CDR3 region has 18 residues. CDR3 loop: CASSHGGDNRGTYNEQFF. The CDR3 nucleotides read TGTGCCAGCAGCCACGGGGGGGACAACCGGGGGACCTACAATGAGCAGTTCTTC.

This rearrangement joins TRBV12-3 or TRBV12-4 to TRBJ1-1, with TRBD1 matching over 7 bases. The CDR3 runs to 13 residues. Trimming removed 3 bases from V and 4 bases from J; junction bases left unmatched: 2. The CDR3 DNA is TGTGCCAGCAGTTTTGACAGGGCCACTGAAGCTTTCTTT. It codes for CASSFDRATEAFF.

This clone was recorded at least ten times. The gene calls are TRBV5-1 and TRBJ2-7; D possibly corresponds to TRBD1 (6 bases). The CDR3 totals 17 residues. Trimming removed 4 bases at V and 0 bases at J, with 20 bases between. CDR1 and CDR2 (germline): SGHRS, YFSETQ. CDR3 DNA: TGCGCCAGCAGCCTCCGCCCAGTGGACAGAGTCTCCTACGAGCAGTACTTC. Translated, it gives CASSLRPVDRVSYEQYF.

This clone was seen a single time. The chain recombines TRBV18 with TRBJ2-5, with D maybe TRBD2 (5 bases). This CDR3 contains 14 residues. Trimming removed 0 bases from V and 2 bases from J, with 7 bases in between. Germline V gene sequence: CDR1 KGHSH, CDR2 LQKENI. CDR3 nucleotide sequence: TGTGCCAGCTCACCACCGGCGGGTCAAGAGACCCAGTACTTC. Protein: CASSPPAGQETQYF.

This clone was found once. This sequence joins TRBV3-1 (or the pseudogene TRBV3-2) and TRBJ1-1; TRBD1 agrees at 8 bases. V shed 3 bases, J shed 6 bases, and the junction held 3 bases outside the gene matches. CDR3 size: 13 residues. Germline CDR1 LGHDT, CDR2 YNNKEL (reference sequence). As DNA, the CDR3 is TGTGCCAGCAGCCATGGCAGGGGGCCTGAAGCTTTCTTT. Encoded protein: CASSHGRGPEAFF.

This chain uses TRBV6-1 with TRBJ1-2; D not certain. Trimming left V 2 bases short and J 2 bases short, with 21 bases between. This CDR3 has 18 amino acids. Germline loops: CDR1 MNHNS, CDR2 SASEGT. The CDR3 is CASSEFLGIGGSNYGYTF. In DNA form, the CDR3 reads TGTGCCAGCAGTGAATTCCTCGGGATAGGCGGCTCAAACTATGGCTACACCTTC.